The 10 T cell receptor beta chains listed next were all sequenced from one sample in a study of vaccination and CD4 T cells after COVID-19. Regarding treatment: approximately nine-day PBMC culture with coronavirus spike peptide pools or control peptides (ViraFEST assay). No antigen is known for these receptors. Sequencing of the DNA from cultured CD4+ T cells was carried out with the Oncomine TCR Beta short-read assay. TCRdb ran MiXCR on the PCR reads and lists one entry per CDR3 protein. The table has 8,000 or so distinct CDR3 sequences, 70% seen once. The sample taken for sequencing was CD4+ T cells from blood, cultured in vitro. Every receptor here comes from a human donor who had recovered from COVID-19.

DNA for the CDR3: TGTGCCAGCAGTTACCCGAAACCGGGACAGATCTTCACCCTCCACTTT. This codes for CASSYPKPGQIFTLHF. The chain recombines TRBV6-2 or TRBV6-3 with TRBJ1-6; 7 positions agree with TRBD1. The V gene end was trimmed by 2 bases and the J gene end by 14 bases; junction bases not matched to a gene: 15. CDR1 and CDR2 (germline): MNHEY, SVGEGT. The CDR3 is 16 residues long.

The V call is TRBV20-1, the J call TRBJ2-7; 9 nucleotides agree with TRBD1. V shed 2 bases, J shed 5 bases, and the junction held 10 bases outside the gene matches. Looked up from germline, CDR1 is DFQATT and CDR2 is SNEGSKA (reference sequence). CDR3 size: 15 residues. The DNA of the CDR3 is TGCAGTGCTAGACCTTCCGGACAGGGGCCCCACGAGCAGTACTTC. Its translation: CSARPSGQGPHEQYF.

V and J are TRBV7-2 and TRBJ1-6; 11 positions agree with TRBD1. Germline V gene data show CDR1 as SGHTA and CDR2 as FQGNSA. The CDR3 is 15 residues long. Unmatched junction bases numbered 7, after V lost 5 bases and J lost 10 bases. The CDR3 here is CASSLEGQGGSPLHF. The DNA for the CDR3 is TGTGCCAGCAGCCTCGAGGGACAGGGGGGATCACCCCTCCACTTT.

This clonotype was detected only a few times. This chain's CDR3 is CASSSRSANEAFF. CDR3 in DNA: TGTGCCAGCAGCTCCCGGAGTGCGAATGAAGCTTTCTTT. This rearrangement joins TRBV7-3 to TRBJ1-1; no reliable D call. The germline gives CDR1 SGHTA, CDR2 FQGTGA. V lost 4 bases and J 7 bases, leaving 13 bases between the germline ends. The CDR3 extends over 13 amino acids.

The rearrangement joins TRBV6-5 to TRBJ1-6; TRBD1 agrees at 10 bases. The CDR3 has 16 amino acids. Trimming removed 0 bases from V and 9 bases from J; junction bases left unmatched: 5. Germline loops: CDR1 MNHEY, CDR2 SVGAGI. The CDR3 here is CASSYSSDRGVSPLHF. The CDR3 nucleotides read TGTGCCAGCAGTTACTCGTCGGACAGGGGGGTTTCACCCCTCCACTTT.

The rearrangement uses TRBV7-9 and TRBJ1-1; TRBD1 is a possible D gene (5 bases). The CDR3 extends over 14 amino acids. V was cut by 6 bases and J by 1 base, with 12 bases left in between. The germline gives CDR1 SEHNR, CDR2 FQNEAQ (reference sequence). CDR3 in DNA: TGTGCCAGCAGGGGGGGAGTGTCGAACACTGAAGCTTTCTTT. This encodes CASRGGVSNTEAFF.

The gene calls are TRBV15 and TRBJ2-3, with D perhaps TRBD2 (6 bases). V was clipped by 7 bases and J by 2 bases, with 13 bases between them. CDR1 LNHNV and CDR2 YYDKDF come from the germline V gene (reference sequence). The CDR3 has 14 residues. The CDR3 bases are TGTGCCACCACGGCGCGGGATTACACAGATACGCAGTATTTT. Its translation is CATTARDYTDTQYF. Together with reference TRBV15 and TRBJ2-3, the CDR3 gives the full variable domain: DAMVIQNPRYQVTQFGKPVTLSCSQTLNHNVMYWYQQKSSQAPKLLFHYYDKDFNNEADTPDNFQSRRPNTSFCFLDIRSPGLGDTAMYLCATTARDYTDTQYFGPGTRLTVL.

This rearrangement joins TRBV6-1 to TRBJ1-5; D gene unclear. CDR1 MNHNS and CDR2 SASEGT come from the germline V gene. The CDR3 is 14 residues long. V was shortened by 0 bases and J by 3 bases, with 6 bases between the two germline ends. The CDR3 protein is CASSEARINQPQHF. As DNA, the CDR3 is TGTGCCAGCAGTGAAGCACGGATCAATCAGCCCCAGCATTTT.

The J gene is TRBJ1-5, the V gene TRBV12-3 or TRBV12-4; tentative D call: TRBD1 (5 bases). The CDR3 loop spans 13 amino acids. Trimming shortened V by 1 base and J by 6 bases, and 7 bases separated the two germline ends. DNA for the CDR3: TGTGCCAGCAGTTTAGGGGGACCTCAGCCCCAGCATTTT. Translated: CASSLGGPQPQHF.

CDR3 loop: CSATPHRGGSYNEQFF. CDR3 nucleotide sequence: TGCAGTGCTACCCCCCACAGGGGTGGATCCTACAATGAGCAGTTCTTC. The V and J genes are TRBV20-1 and TRBJ2-1; 7 bases align to TRBD1. Germline V gene data show CDR1 as DFQATT and CDR2 as SNEGSKA (reference sequence). V was clipped by 4 bases and J by 1 base; unmatched bases: 10. CDR3 size: 16 residues.